The present entry profiles one TCR beta chain with its context. Its antigen is not known. This record comes from a study of post-analysis software for immune sequencing data. Study in general: Relapsing-remitting, secondary progressive and progressive-relapsing courses of multiple sclerosis were included.

The study's findings and limits: Significantly lower normalized Chao1 diversity was seen in multiple sclerosis patients than in controls. Relative to controls, patients had roughly five TRBV segments at higher frequency, with TRBV5-6, TRBV5-1 and TRBV20-1 among these.

Germline V gene data show CDR1 as SGHTA and CDR2 as FQGNSA. The V and J ends lost 6 bases and 0 bases, in that order; junction bases with no gene match: 11. There are 16 residues in the CDR3. Built from TCR beta cDNA, the libraries had unique molecular identifiers in them. Yield was some 500,000 cDNA molecules from roughly 1 to 10 million T cells. TCRdb re-called the PCR reads with MiXCR, one entry per CDR3 protein. The sample includes around 400,000 distinct CDR3 sequences, around 37% of them seen just once. The chain uses TRBV7-2 and TRBJ2-7; 7 bases are shared with TRBD1. This clonotype was obtained from a girl between 10 and 17 years old with multiple sclerosis. The sample consisted of blood. CDR3 bases: TGTGCCAGCAGTATGTCGGACAGGATGACCTCCTACGAGCAGTACTTC. It translates to CASSMSDRMTSYEQYF.